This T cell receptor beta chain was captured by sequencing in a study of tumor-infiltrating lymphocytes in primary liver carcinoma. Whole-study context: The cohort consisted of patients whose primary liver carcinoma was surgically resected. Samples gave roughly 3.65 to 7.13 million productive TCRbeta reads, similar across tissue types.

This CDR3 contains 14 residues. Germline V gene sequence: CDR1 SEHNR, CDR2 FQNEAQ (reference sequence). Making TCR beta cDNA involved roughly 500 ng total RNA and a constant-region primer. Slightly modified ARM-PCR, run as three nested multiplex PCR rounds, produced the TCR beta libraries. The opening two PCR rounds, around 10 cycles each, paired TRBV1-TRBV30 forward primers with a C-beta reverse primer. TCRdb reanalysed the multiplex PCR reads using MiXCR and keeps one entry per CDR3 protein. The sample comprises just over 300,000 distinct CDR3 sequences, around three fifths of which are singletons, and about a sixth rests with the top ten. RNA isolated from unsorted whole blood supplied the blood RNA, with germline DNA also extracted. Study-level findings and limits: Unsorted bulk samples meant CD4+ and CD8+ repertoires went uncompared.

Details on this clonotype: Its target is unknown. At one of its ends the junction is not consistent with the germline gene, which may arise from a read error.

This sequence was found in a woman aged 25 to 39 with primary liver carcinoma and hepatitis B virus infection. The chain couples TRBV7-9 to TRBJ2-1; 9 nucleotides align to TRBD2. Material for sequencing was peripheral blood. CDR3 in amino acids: CASSSGSSYYEQFF. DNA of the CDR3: TGTGCCAGCAGTAGCGGGAGCTCCTACTATGAGCAGTTCTTC.